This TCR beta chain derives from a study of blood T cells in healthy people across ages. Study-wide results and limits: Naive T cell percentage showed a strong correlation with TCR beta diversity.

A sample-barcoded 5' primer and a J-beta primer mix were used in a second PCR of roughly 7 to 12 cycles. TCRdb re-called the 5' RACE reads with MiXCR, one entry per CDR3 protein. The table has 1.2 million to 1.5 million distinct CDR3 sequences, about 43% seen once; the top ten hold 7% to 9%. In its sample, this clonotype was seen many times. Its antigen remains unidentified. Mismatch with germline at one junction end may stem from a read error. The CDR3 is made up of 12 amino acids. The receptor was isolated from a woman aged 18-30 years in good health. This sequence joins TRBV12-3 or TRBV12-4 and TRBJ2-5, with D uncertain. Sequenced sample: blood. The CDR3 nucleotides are TGCGCCAGCAGCCTCCCCGGGGAGACCCAGTACTTC. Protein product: CASSLPGETQYF.